The 10 T cell receptor beta chains below all came from one sample that was sequenced in a study of blood T cell repertoires in COVID-19. Clones were read by immunoSEQ multiplex PCR, and TCRdb kept only the in-frame ones, dropping some. The table includes roughly 200,000 clones, 80% to 85% detected once. The sequenced sample consisted of peripheral blood. These receptors all stem from a human donor in a cohort sampled during active COVID-19.

The J gene is TRBJ1-5, the V gene TRBV19, with D unresolved. Germline CDR1 is LNHDA and CDR2 is SQIVND (reference sequence). The germline V and J ends were trimmed by 3 bases and 0 bases, with 9 bases remaining between them. The CDR3 is 15 residues long. CDR3 sequence (DNA): TGTGCCAGTAGTATTTGGGAGAATAGCAATCAGCCCCAGCATTTT. Amino acid sequence: CASSIWENSNQPQHF.

This chain uses TRBV28 with TRBJ1-3, with 9 bases identical to TRBD1. CDR1 is MDHEN and CDR2 is SYDVKM in the germline V gene. There are 19 residues in the CDR3. J gave up 4 bases and V 2 bases, and 15 bases lay outside the gene matches. The CDR3 protein is CASSLPRWGTGSWGNTIYF. For the CDR3, the DNA is TGTGCCAGCAGTTTACCGCGGTGGGGGACAGGGAGTTGGGGAAACACCATATATTTT.

A single count supports this clone. The chain is built from TRBV2 and TRBJ1-2; tentative D call: TRBD1 (5 bases). The CDR3 sequence is 12 residues long. CDR1 and CDR2 (germline): SNHLY, FYNNEI. V shed 7 bases and J shed 7 bases, with 13 bases lying between them. The CDR3 DNA reads as TGTGCCAGCAATGGGGCTTGGGTTGGCTACACCTTC. Translating it yields CASNGAWVGYTF.

This chain connects TRBV27 to TRBJ1-1; TRBD1 might be the D (6 bases). Trimming removed 6 bases at V and 0 bases at J, with 11 bases between. Germline V gene lookup returns CDR1 MNHEY and CDR2 SMNVEV (reference sequence). CDR3 length equals 14 residues. The CDR3 region is CASRVGGLNTEAFF. CDR3 DNA sequence: TGTGCCAGCAGGGTTGGGGGCTTGAACACTGAAGCTTTCTTT.

The J gene is TRBJ2-1, the V gene TRBV7-9, with no clear D. This CDR3 is 15 amino acids long. Germline assignment: CDR1 SEHNR and CDR2 FQNEAQ (reference sequence). V was cut by 5 bases and J by 0 bases, with 11 bases left in between. In DNA, the CDR3 is TGTGCCAGCAGCCCTCGGAGAGTCTCCTACAATGAGCAGTTCTTC. This encodes CASSPRRVSYNEQFF.

This rearrangement joins TRBV6-5 to TRBJ1-5, with D tentatively TRBD1 (6 bases). V was cut by 6 bases and J by 6 bases, with 18 bases left in between. The CDR3 covers 15 residues. Germline lookup yields CDR1 MNHEY and CDR2 SVGAGI. The CDR3 spells CASSVGATLSQPQHF. DNA of the CDR3: TGTGCCAGCAGCGTGGGGGCAACTCTGAGTCAGCCCCAGCATTTT.

This chain connects TRBV2 to TRBJ2-6; 7 bases agree with TRBD1. V trimming: 7 bases; J trimming: 0 bases; junction bases outside the gene matches: 9. The germline V gene encodes CDR1 SNHLY and CDR2 FYNNEI. The CDR3 has 17 amino acids. DNA for the CDR3: TGTGCCAGCACCGGACAGGTCGAGGGCTCTGGGGCCAACGTCCTGACTTTC. This encodes CASTGQVEGSGANVLTF.

In this sample, this clone turned up a few times. The rearrangement uses TRBV7-9 and TRBJ1-2; no definite D call. Germline CDR1 SEHNR, CDR2 FQNEAQ (reference sequence). The CDR3 sequence is 14 residues long. V lost 2 bases and J lost 2, with 9 bases in between. The CDR3 sequence: CASSLFQANYGYTF. CDR3 nucleotides: TGTGCCAGCAGCTTATTCCAGGCGAACTATGGCTACACCTTC.

V is TRBV28 and J is TRBJ2-6; maybe TRBD2 (8 bases). There are 18 residues in the CDR3. Trimming cost V 8 bases and J 0 bases, with 20 bases left between them. Germline assignment: CDR1 MDHEN and CDR2 SYDVKM. In nucleotides, the CDR3 is TGTGCCAGCCGCACGGGAGGGGGCGGGGGCTCTGGGGCCAACGTCCTGACTTTC. Translating gives CASRTGGGGGSGANVLTF. The variable domain in full, with the rest retrieved from reference TRBV28 and TRBJ2-6, is DVKVTQSSRYLVKRTGEKVFLECVQDMDHENMFWYRQDPGLGLRLIYFSYDVKMKEKGDIPEGYSVSREKKERFSLILESASTNQTSMYLCASRTGGGGGSGANVLTFGAGSRLTVL.

This chain uses TRBV19 with TRBJ1-1, with 12 bases lining up with TRBD1. The CDR3 spans 14 residues. V was clipped by 9 bases and J by 6 bases; unmatched bases: 8. Germline V gives CDR1 LNHDA, CDR2 SQIVND (reference sequence). CDR3 region: CASKWGTGGSEAFF. CDR3 nucleotides: TGTGCCAGCAAATGGGGGACAGGGGGCTCTGAAGCTTTCTTT.